Reported below is one T cell receptor (beta chain). As yet, its antigen is unknown. Deep-level assay runs were performed. Per the authors' pipeline: ImmunoSEQ output held junction-only sequences without quality scores, so filtering differed. Assay: immunoSEQ multiplex PCR; the TCRdb copy retains only in-frame clones and omits some. V, J and clone size are those of that table, while D and trimming were read from the DNA. In the table there are about 520,000 clones, about 72% of which are singletons. This sample was included in a study of shared clonotypes between healthy human individuals. The study, taken as a whole, reports: In this cohort, only blood was sampled, and tissue repertoires likely differ.

V dropped 3 bases and J dropped 2; count of bases not matched to a gene: 9. Germline values: CDR1 SGDLS, CDR2 YYNGEE. The CDR3 is 17 amino acids. The donors were adults (healthy and HIV-negative) with no recent acute infections or vaccinations. This clonotype was sampled from a woman aged 40-49 years in good health. Some clones in this sample may be carry-over from other donors' samples. The chain has TRBV9 and TRBJ2-1, with 9 positions matching TRBD2. The sequenced sample was PBMCs. CDR3 coding DNA: TGTGCCAGCAGCGGTCGGGCTAGCGGGACCCCCTACAATGAGCAGTTCTTC. This translates into CASSGRASGTPYNEQFF.